Each of the 9 T cell receptor beta chains below was sequenced from the same sample in a study of cytomegalovirus exposure and HLA in healthy donors. The PCR employed 60 Vbeta primers together with 13 Jbeta primers. The protocol was immunoSEQ multiplex PCR, while the TCRdb copy is restricted to in-frame clones and leaves out a portion. The sample shows about 94,000 clones, about 68% of them seen only once. The sample consisted of PBMCs. Receptors originate from a man in his thirties or forties in good health and CMV-seropositive.

This clone appeared a few times. The chain is built from TRBV9 and TRBJ2-1; 7 positions agree with TRBD2. The CDR3 runs 14 residues. Germline CDR1 SGDLS, CDR2 YYNGEE. Germline trimming cut 0 bases from V and 8 bases from J; bases unmatched to any gene: 5. The DNA of the CDR3 is TGTGCCAGCAGCGTAGTTGGTGCGGGGGATGAGCAGTTCTTC. Amino acids: CASSVVGAGDEQFF.

The V call is TRBV9, the J call TRBJ2-3, with 8 bases matching TRBD2. Germline CDR1 SGDLS, CDR2 YYNGEE. CDR3 size: 16 residues. Germline trimming cut 2 bases from V and 1 base from J; bases unmatched to any gene: 6. The CDR3 bases are TGTGCCAGCAGCGTGGTAGAGCGGGAGCGCACAGATACGCAGTATTTT. The encoded protein is CASSVVERERTDTQYF.

This clone came up once. This chain uses TRBV27 with TRBJ1-5; 7 bases align to TRBD1. This CDR3 region has 16 residues. Germline assignment: CDR1 MNHEY and CDR2 SMNVEV (reference sequence). Trimming removed 2 bases from V and 1 base from J; junction bases left unmatched: 5. This CDR3 reads CASSLARGRSNQPQHF. In DNA form, the CDR3 reads TGTGCCAGCAGTTTAGCGAGGGGGCGAAGCAATCAGCCCCAGCATTTT.

The chain is built from TRBV11-2 and TRBJ2-5; 7 positions match TRBD2. The CDR3 covers 14 residues. V trimming: 0 bases; J trimming: 6 bases; junction bases outside the gene matches: 4. Per the germline V gene, CDR1 is SGHAT and CDR2 is FQNNGV. The CDR3 sequence is CASSLEASGKTQYF. The CDR3 nucleotides read TGTGCCAGCAGCTTAGAAGCTAGCGGAAAGACCCAGTACTTC.

This rearrangement joins TRBV7-9 to TRBJ1-2; 11 bases align to TRBD1. V dropped 5 bases and J dropped 4; count of bases not matched to a gene: 6. The CDR3 has 15 residues. CDR1 and CDR2 from the germline V gene are SEHNR and FQNEAQ (reference sequence). The CDR3 loop is CASSPGQGARYGYTF. CDR3 nucleotide sequence: TGTGCCAGCAGCCCCGGACAGGGGGCACGCTATGGCTACACCTTC. Full variable domain (missing parts from reference TRBV7-9 and TRBJ1-2): DTGVSQNPRHKITKRGQNVTFRCDPISEHNRLYWYRQTLGQGPEFLTYFQNEAQLEKSRLLSDRFSAERPKGSFSTLEIQRTEQGDSAMYLCASSPGQGARYGYTFGSGTRLTVV.

This chain joins TRBV5-6 and TRBJ2-7; no clear D. Trimming left V 4 bases short and J 0 bases short, with 8 bases between. This CDR3 is 13 amino acids long. Germline-derived CDR1 and CDR2 are SGHDT and YYEEEE. CDR3 amino acids: CASSSQSSYEQYF. CDR3 DNA: TGTGCCAGCAGCAGCCAAAGCTCCTACGAGCAGTACTTC.

The genes are TRBV28 and TRBJ1-6; D unclear. V gave up 2 bases and J gave up 7 bases, with 3 bases separating them. Germline V gene lookup returns CDR1 MDHEN and CDR2 SYDVKM. The CDR3 is 12 residues long. The CDR3 here is CASSLPNSPLHF. In DNA form, the CDR3 reads TGTGCCAGCAGTTTACCGAATTCACCCCTCCACTTT.

The chain links TRBV7-8 to TRBJ2-2; 7 nucleotides line up with TRBD1. Per the germline V gene, CDR1 is SGHVS and CDR2 is FQNEAQ. The CDR3 is 16 residues long. Unmatched junction bases numbered 3, after V lost 2 bases and J lost 0 bases. CDR3 sequence: CASSLMGQTNTGELFF. The CDR3 region has the DNA TGTGCCAGCAGCTTAATGGGACAGACGAACACCGGGGAGCTGTTTTTT.

The chain links TRBV18 to TRBJ1-3; TRBD1 agrees at 10 bases. The CDR3 is made up of 17 amino acids. The V and J ends lost 1 base and 3 bases, in that order; junction bases with no gene match: 6. CDR1 KGHSH and CDR2 LQKENI come from the germline V gene. CDR3 protein: CASSPRDRGLGGNTIYF. The CDR3 DNA follows: TGTGCCAGCTCACCACGAGACAGGGGGCTAGGTGGAAACACCATATATTTT.